A single TCR beta chain is shown here with its context. The CDR3 has 16 residues. Germline lookup yields CDR1 LNHDA and CDR2 SQIVND (reference sequence). Trimming cost V 6 bases and J 0 bases; bases outside gene matches: 6. The data were obtained in a study of blood T cell repertoires in COVID-19. Study overall: The cDNA or gDNA used as material had been derived from T cells, B-cell-depleted T cells, or PBMCs.

Original processing methods: Estimates of nucleated cell counts were drawn from the amplification of reference gene primers. The protocol was immunoSEQ multiplex PCR, while the TCRdb copy is restricted to in-frame clones and leaves out a portion. V and J calls and clone size are given by that table; D and trimming were obtained from the DNA. Among 150,000 to 170,000 clones listed, 75% to 80% were seen once. The source of this sequence is a man older than 75 with acute or convalescent COVID-19. Source material: peripheral blood. V and J are TRBV19 and TRBJ2-3; 10 bases are shared with TRBD2. This CDR3 is CASRERGGPSTDTQYF. CDR3 DNA sequence: TGTGCCAGTAGGGAGCGGGGGGGCCCTAGCACAGATACGCAGTATTTT.